This T cell receptor beta chain was identified during a study of blood T cells in healthy people across ages. A second roughly 7 to 12 cycle PCR used barcoded and J-beta primers. TCRdb used MiXCR to reprocess the 5' RACE reads, holding one entry per CDR3 protein. In the table there are 500,000 to 600,000 distinct CDR3 sequences, 27% of which are singletons. Notes on the study in general: Samples with more naive T cells showed higher observed beta diversity. From one million sequenced T cells, diversity estimates were lower bounds.

Regarding this clonotype: Its antigen is not known.

There were healthy Caucasian individuals from Russia, aged roughly 6 to 95, serving as donors. Each of the donors had approximately 10 milliliters of peripheral blood drawn into EDTA-treated Vacutainer tubes. Trimming cost V 1 base and J 5 bases, with 6 bases left between them. Germline loops: CDR1 SGHAT, CDR2 FQNNGV. The CDR3 consists of 13 residues. V and J are TRBV11-2 and TRBJ1-5; no firm D call. The source material was blood. The sequence came from a woman in her 70s in good health. CDR3: CASSLVTDQPQHF. The DNA of the CDR3 is TGTGCCAGCAGCTTAGTAACGGATCAGCCCCAGCATTTT.